This paragraph reports one T cell receptor beta chain. What it recognizes is unknown. This specimen comes from a study of cytomegalovirus exposure and HLA in healthy donors. Findings and caveats of the study: The classifier reportedly diagnosed cytomegalovirus status with high sensitivity and specificity.

The CDR3 consists of 14 residues. The V segment lost 4 bases and the J segment 5 bases; nucleotides outside the gene matches: 5. The germline CDR1 and CDR2 sequences are SGHVS and FNYEAQ. Measured with immunoSEQ multiplex PCR; TCRdb has only the in-frame clones, and not every one. In the table there are 250,000 to 400,000 clones, around 90% of which are singletons. The clonotype was recovered from a man aged 30 to 45 in good health and CMV-seronegative. The genes are TRBV7-6 and TRBJ1-2, with TRBD1 matching 9 bases. The sample taken for sequencing was PBMCs. CDR3 in amino acids: CASSSGTGRYGYTF. CDR3 nucleotide sequence: TGTGCCAGCAGCTCGGGGACAGGGAGATATGGCTACACCTTC. Together with reference TRBV7-6 and TRBJ1-2, the CDR3 gives the full variable domain: GAGVSQSPRYKVTKRGQDVALRCDPISGHVSLYWYRQALGQGPEFLTYFNYEAQQDKSGLPNDRFSAERPEGSISTLTIQRTEQRDSAMYRCASSSGTGRYGYTFGSGTRLTVV.